Below, one TCR beta chain is given with its context. Its cognate antigen is unknown. These data belong to a study of shared clonotypes between healthy human individuals. Study background: The donors, two women and a few men, were aged 18 to 49. Whole-study results and caveats: Compared with clonotypes that all four donors shared, non-shared clonotypes had lower generation probabilities.

The assay was immunoSEQ multiplex PCR, and TCRdb's table has in-frame clones only and misses some. The sample lists approximately 720,000 clones; 92% were seen once. Naive-designated CD8 cells lacked CD45RO, were positively enriched for CCR7, and omitted terminally differentiated effector memory CD45RA+ cells. The donors, healthy adults who were HIV-negative, had experienced no recent acute infections or vaccinations. All donors were Caucasian adults living in Nashville, Tennessee. The TCR originated in a man aged 30 to 39 in good health. Sequenced: naive CD8+ T cells sorted from blood.

CDR3 DNA: TGTGCCAGCAGCCCTCTTAACGTGGGCTACGAGCAGTACTTC. Encoded protein: CASSPLNVGYEQYF. This chain joins TRBV6-5 and TRBJ2-7; D remains unclear. CDR3 size: 14 residues. V was shortened by 6 bases and J by 3 bases, with 15 bases between the two germline ends. Germline V CDR1 and CDR2: MNHEY, SVGAGI.